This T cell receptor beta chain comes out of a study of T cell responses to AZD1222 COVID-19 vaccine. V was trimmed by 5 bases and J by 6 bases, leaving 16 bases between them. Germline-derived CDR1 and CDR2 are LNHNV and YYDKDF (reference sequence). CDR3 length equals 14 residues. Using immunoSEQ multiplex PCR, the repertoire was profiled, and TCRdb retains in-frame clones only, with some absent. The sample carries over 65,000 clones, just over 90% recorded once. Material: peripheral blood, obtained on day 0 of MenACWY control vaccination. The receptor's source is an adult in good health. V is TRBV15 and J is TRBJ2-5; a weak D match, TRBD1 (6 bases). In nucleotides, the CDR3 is TGTGCCACCAGCGCCGGACAGTTTGAGAAGACCCAGTACTTC. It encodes CATSAGQFEKTQYF.